The present entry profiles one TCR beta chain with its context. This receptor's antigen is unknown. The input lacks base qualities; no much larger clone sits a single base away. The entry originates in a study of blood T cell repertoires in COVID-19 (dated by TCRdb to about 2020). With regard to the full study: The collaborator samples originated in the United States, Italy and Spain and spanned the acute and convalescent phases of COVID-19. The prospective study material was composed of cDNA or gDNA derived from T cells, B-cell-depleted T cells, or PBMCs. Deeply sampled blood TCRbeta repertoires from subjects exposed to, actively infected with, or recovered from COVID-19 were included in the dataset. A freely available public database, intended as a resource for researchers studying the immune response to SARS-CoV-2, is where the repertoires were released. The samples were drawn from the first 160 participants of the ongoing ImmuneRACE study and from 950 to 1,500 subjects provided by 6 global collaborators. The sample metadata nearly always contained a de-identified subject ID, COVID-19 status, age in years and sex. Where available, HLA class I and class II types were taken from metadata supplied by the sample provider and were not determined by assay-based typing.

Reading from cysteine to phenylalanine, the CDR3 counts 17 amino acids. CDR3 DNA is the only sequence kept; it has 51 bases, read in frame from the first base. For this chain, trimming is 0 bases at the V end and 1 base at the J end, and the number of junction bases without a gene match is 6. CDR1 is given as SGDLS and CDR2 as YYNGEE, both from the germline V gene. Broader findings and caveats from the paper: Clinical and demographic metadata were provided uncurated, with the amount varying by source and participant.

TCRbeta CDR3 regions were amplified from genomic DNA by means of the immunoSEQ Assay, a bias-controlled multiplex PCR. Processing in the source paper ran as follows. Within the assay, amplification of reference gene primers was used to estimate how many nucleated cells each sample contained. To quantify the absolute abundance of each unique TCRbeta CDR3 rearrangement, sequence reads were collapsed and filtered. Productive Simpson clonality was computed per sample as the square root of Simpson's diversity index over productive rearrangements. TCRdb provides this immuneACCESS table in a form limited to in-frame rearrangements. Some clones are lacking; in checked studies, under half of them reflect an unresolved V gene, and why the rest are absent is not known. V and J calls plus clone size are reproduced from that table; the DNA served to infer D and trimming. The sample profile shows approximately 100,000 clones; over 75% of them were found once. The ten largest make up approximately 7% of the sample.

Each collaborating institution followed its own protocols to collect whole blood in K2EDTA tubes. For TCRbeta analysis, collaborator samples were shipped as frozen whole blood, as isolated PBMCs, or as DNA extracted from either sample type. Here the chain combines TRBV9 and TRBJ1-5; the junction holds 8 bases that match TRBD1. This TCR was sampled from a woman between 50 and 59 years old with acute or convalescent COVID-19. The specimen was peripheral blood. The nucleotide sequence reads TGTGCCAGCAGCGTAGGTACAGGGGGTGGAAGCAATCAGCCCCAGCATTTT. It translates as CASSVGTGGGSNQPQHF.